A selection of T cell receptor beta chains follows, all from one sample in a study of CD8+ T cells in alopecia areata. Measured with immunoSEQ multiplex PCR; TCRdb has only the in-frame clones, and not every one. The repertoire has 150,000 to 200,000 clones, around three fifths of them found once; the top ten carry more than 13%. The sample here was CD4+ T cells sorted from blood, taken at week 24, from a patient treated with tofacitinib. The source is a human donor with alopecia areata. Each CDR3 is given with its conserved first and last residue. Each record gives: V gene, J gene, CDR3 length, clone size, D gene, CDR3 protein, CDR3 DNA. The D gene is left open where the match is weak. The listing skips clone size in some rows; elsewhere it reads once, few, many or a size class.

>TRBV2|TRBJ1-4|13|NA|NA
CASIFRRDEKLFF
TGTGCCAGCATCTTTCGGCGGGATGAAAAACTGTTTTTT
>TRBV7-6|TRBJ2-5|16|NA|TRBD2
CASSLWTSGGQETQYF
TGTGCCAGCAGCTTATGGACTAGCGGGGGCCAAGAGACCCAGTACTTC
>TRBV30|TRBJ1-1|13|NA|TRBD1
CAWSKGAWTEAFF
TGTGCCTGGAGCAAGGGGGCATGGACTGAAGCTTTCTTT
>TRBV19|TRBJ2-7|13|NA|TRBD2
CATSAEGAAEQYF
TGTGCAACTAGCGCGGAAGGGGCCGCCGAGCAGTACTTC
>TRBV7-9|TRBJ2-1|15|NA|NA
CASSLIRTPAHEQFF
TGTGCCAGCAGCTTAATCCGGACCCCGGCACATGAGCAGTTCTTC
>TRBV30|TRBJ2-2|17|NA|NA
CAWSRGSESTGTGELFF
TGTGCCTGGAGTAGAGGTTCGGAATCCACGGGGACCGGGGAGCTGTTTTTT
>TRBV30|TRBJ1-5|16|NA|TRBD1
CAWSPGMGQQSQPQHF
TGTGCCTGGAGTCCTGGAATGGGACAGCAAAGTCAGCCCCAGCATTTT
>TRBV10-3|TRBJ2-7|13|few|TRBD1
CAITPDREYEQYF
TGTGCCATCACCCCCGACAGGGAATACGAGCAGTACTTC
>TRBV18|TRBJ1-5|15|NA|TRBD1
CASSSGQGMGQPQHF
TGTGCCAGCTCATCGGGACAGGGGATGGGTCAGCCCCAGCATTTT
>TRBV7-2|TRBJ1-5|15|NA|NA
CASSLDGTAVQPQHF
TGTGCCAGCAGCTTAGATGGGACGGCGGTCCAGCCCCAGCATTTT
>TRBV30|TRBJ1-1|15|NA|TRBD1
CAWSVHTGGNTEAFF
TGTGCCTGGAGTGTACACACAGGGGGTAACACTGAAGCTTTCTTT
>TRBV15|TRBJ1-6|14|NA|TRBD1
CATSRDRGTSPLHF
TGTGCCACCAGCCGGGACAGGGGTACTTCACCCCTCCACTTT
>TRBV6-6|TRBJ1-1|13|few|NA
CASSVGPNTEAFF
TGTGCCAGCAGTGTCGGACCCAACACTGAAGCTTTCTTT
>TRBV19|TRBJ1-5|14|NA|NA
CASSIEDTQGPQHF
TGTGCCAGTAGTATAGAGGACACCCAAGGGCCCCAGCATTTT
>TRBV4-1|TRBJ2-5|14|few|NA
CASSQDWVRETQYF
TGCGCCAGCAGCCAAGATTGGGTCCGGGAGACCCAGTACTTC
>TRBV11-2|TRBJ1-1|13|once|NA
CASRTNTNTEAFF
TGTGCCAGCAGGACCAATACGAACACTGAAGCTTTCTTT
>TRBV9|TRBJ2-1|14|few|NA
CASSVASNSNEQFF
TGTGCCAGCAGCGTAGCTTCGAACAGCAATGAGCAGTTCTTC
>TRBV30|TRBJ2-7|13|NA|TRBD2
CAWMLAGGYEQYF
TGTGCCTGGATGCTAGCGGGGGGCTACGAGCAGTACTTC
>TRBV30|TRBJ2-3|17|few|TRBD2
CAWSVSRTSGVTDTQYF
TGTGCCTGGAGTGTATCCCGGACTAGCGGGGTAACAGATACGCAGTATTTT
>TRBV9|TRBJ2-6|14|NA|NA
CASSVATGANVLTF
TGTGCCAGCAGCGTAGCTACTGGGGCCAACGTCCTGACTTTC
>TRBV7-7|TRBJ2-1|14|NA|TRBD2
CASSISGGMNEQFF
TGTGCTAGCAGCATTAGCGGGGGCATGAATGAGCAGTTCTTC
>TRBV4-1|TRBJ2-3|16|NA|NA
CASSQGRPAPTDTQYF
TGCGCCAGCAGCCAAGGGAGACCGGCTCCCACAGATACGCAGTATTTT
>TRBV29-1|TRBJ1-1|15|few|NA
CSVRRHELMNTEAFF
TGCAGCGTTCGGCGGCATGAGCTGATGAACACTGAAGCTTTCTTT
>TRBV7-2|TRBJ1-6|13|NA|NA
CASSQSRNSPLHF
TGTGCCAGCAGCCAAAGCCGGAATTCACCCCTCCACTTT
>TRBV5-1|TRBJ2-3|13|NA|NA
CASSLGVADTQYF
TGCGCCAGCAGCTTGGGTGTGGCAGATACGCAGTATTTT
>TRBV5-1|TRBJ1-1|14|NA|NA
CASSFSNQNTEAFF
TGCGCCAGCAGCTTCTCGAACCAGAACACTGAAGCTTTCTTT
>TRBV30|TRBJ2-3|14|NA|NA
CAWRVLTSTDTQYF
TGTGCCTGGAGGGTCTTAACTAGCACAGATACGCAGTATTTT
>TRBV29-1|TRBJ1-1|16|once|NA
CSVDKQAGSTNTEAFF
TGCAGCGTTGACAAACAGGCAGGGTCGACGAACACTGAAGCTTTCTTT
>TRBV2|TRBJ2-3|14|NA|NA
CASTTGLSTDTQYF
TGTGCCAGCACCACGGGACTCAGCACAGATACGCAGTATTTT
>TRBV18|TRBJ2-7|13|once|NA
CASSPRAAYEQYF
TGTGCCAGCTCACCCCGGGCCGCCTACGAGCAGTACTTC
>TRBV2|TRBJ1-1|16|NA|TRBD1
CASLPGGERRRTEAFF
TGTGCCAGCCTCCCAGGGGGCGAAAGGAGAAGGACTGAAGCTTTCTTT
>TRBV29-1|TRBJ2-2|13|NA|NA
CSVRRGDTGELFF
TGCAGCGTCCGTCGTGGAGATACCGGGGAGCTGTTTTTT
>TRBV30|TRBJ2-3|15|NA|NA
CAWRARQFSTDTQYF
TGTGCCTGGAGAGCCAGACAGTTTTCCACAGATACGCAGTATTTT
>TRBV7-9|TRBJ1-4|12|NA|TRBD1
CASSREPGQEVF
TGTGCCAGCAGCCGAGAACCGGGACAGGAGGTTTTT
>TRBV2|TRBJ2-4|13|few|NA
CASTTRVPTIQYF
TGTGCCAGCACCACGAGAGTCCCAACCATTCAGTACTTC
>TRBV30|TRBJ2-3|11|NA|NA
CAWGIRDTQYF
TGTGCCTGGGGGATTCGGGATACGCAGTATTTT